The TCR beta chain under discussion was sequenced for a study of spatial heterogeneity in lung cancer. Study-wide results and caveats: Higher tumor mutation counts went along with higher counts of expanded intratumoral alpha and beta TCRs.

This clonotype appeared many times. Its antigen is not identified. The size of this beta chain means little, since it is a stray read in a library made for alpha chains. This CDR3 comprises 14 residues. CDR1 SGHDT and CDR2 YYEEEE come from the germline V gene. Trimming removed 4 bases at V and 1 base at J, with 9 bases between. TCR cDNA molecules each carried a unique molecular identifier. TCRdb reanalysed the 5' RACE reads using MiXCR and keeps one entry per CDR3 protein. This table has approximately 10,000 distinct CDR3 sequences, less than 5.5% appearing once. Sample time point: sample taken at primary tumor resection.

The source material was lung tumor tissue, sampled at surgery. This TCR came from a male donor with early-stage non-small cell lung cancer. The chain carries TRBV5-6 and TRBJ1-5; no clear D. CDR3 sequence (DNA): TGTGCCAGCAGCCCGAGGTGGAGCAATCAGCCCCAGCATTTT. Amino acids: CASSPRWSNQPQHF.